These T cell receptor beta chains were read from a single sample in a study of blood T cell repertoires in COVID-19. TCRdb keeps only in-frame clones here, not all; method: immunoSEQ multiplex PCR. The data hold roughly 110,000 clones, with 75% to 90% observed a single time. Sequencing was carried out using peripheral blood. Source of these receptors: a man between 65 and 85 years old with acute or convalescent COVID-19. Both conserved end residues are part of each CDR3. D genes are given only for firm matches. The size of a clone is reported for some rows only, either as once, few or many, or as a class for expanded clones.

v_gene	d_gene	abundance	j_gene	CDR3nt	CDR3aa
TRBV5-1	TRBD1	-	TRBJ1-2	TGCGCCAGCAGCCCCAGACAGGGTTTGGACTATGGCTACACCTTC	CASSPRQGLDYGYTF
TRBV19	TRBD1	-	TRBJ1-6	TGTGCCACCGAAAGGGGGCTAGGGTTTTCACCCCTCCACTTT	CATERGLGFSPLHF
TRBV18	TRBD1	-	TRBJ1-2	TGTGCCAGCTCACCAGACGGGACAGGGTATGGCTACACCTTC	CASSPDGTGYGYTF
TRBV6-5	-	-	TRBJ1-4	TGTGCCAGTAGGAGGGTGGATTCTAATGAAAAACTGTTTTTT	CASRRVDSNEKLFF
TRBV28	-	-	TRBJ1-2	TGTGCCAGCAGTTCCCCTGGTGGAGACCTTACTAACTATGGCTACACCTTC	CASSSPGGDLTNYGYTF
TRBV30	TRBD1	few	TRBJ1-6	TGTGCCTGGAGTACAGGACAGGGGAGGTCACCCCTCCACTTT	CAWSTGQGRSPLHF
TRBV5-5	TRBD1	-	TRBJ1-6	TGTGCCAGCAGCCGACAGGGGACCGGTTCACCCCTCCACTTT	CASSRQGTGSPLHF
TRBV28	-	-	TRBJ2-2	TGTGCCAGCAGTTTTAGGCAGGGGCCTCACACCGGGGAGCTGTTTTTT	CASSFRQGPHTGELFF
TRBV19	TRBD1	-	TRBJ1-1	TGTGCCAGTAGTGCGTCGACAGGGGCGTTGAACACTGAAGCTTTCTTT	CASSASTGALNTEAFF
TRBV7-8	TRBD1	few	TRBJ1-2	TGTGCCAGCAGCTTGGGACAGACAAAGGGTGGCTACACCTTC	CASSLGQTKGGYTF
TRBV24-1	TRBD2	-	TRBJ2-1	TGTGCCACCAGTGATCCCCTAGCGGGATACAATGAGCAGTTCTTC	CATSDPLAGYNEQFF
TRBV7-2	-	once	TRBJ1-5	TGTGCCAGCAGCTTATCCTGGGGGGGTCAGCCCCAGCATTTT	CASSLSWGGQPQHF
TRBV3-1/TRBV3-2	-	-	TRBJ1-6	TGTGCCAGCAGCCAAGTGAGCAATTCACCCCTCCACTTT	CASSQVSNSPLHF
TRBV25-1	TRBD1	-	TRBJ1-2	TGTGCCAGCAGAAGGACAGGGAATTATGGCTACACCTTC	CASRRTGNYGYTF
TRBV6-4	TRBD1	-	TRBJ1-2	TGTGCCAGCAGTAAACAGGGGGCGAGGGGATTGAACTATGGCTACACCTTC	CASSKQGARGLNYGYTF